These 9 T cell receptor beta chains were sequenced from one sample in a study of T cells in Graves' hyperthyroidism and ophthalmopathy. From RNA transcripts, TCR beta CDR3 regions were amplified. The HTBI primer set drove a first-round RT-PCR of the TCR CDR3. In TCRdb, the multiplex PCR reads were re-called with MiXCR into one record per CDR3 protein. The sample holds 200,000 to 250,000 distinct CDR3 sequences; roughly 15% are singletons and the top ten take 50%. Sequencing was carried out using blood. The receptors were sampled from a man between 45 and 60 years old with Graves' hyperthyroidism.

This clonotype was counted only a few times. An end of the junction does not agree with germline; a read error may underlie this. The gene calls are TRBV11-2 and TRBJ2-2, with 8 bases that match TRBD2. CDR1 SGHAT and CDR2 FQNNGV come from the germline V gene. The CDR3 has 16 residues. In DNA form, the CDR3 reads TGTGCCAGCAGCTTAGCGGTAGCGGGGAACACCAGGGAGCTGTTTTTT. Its protein product is CASSLAVAGNTRELFF.

The table lists this clonotype with many counts. This chain uses TRBV6-2 or TRBV6-3 with TRBJ1-5; no clear D. The V gene's germline CDR1 is MNHEY and CDR2 SVGEGT. V shed 2 bases and J shed 0 bases, with 5 bases lying between them. The CDR3 spans 14 residues. CDR3 nucleotides: TGTGCCAGCAGTTACGGAGATAGCAATCAGCCCCAGCATTTT. This gives the protein CASSYGDSNQPQHF.

This clonotype was seen many times. V usage is TRBV7-8 and J usage is TRBJ2-1, with D perhaps matching TRBD1 (6 bases). The V end was cut by 5 bases, the J end by 10 bases, with 15 bases between. Germline V lookup: CDR1 SGHVS, CDR2 FQNEAQ. CDR3 length equals 13 residues. The CDR3 loop is CASSLQGPHEQFF. The CDR3 DNA follows: TGTGCCAGCAGCCTACAGGGACCGCACGAGCAGTTCTTC.

This clonotype came up a few times. The gene calls are TRBV5-5 and TRBJ1-5; TRBD1 aligns across 7 bases. V lost 4 bases to trimming and J lost 0 bases; unmatched junction nucleotides: 13. Per germline, CDR1 SGHKS and CDR2 YYEKEE (reference sequence). This CDR3 contains 18 residues. Written as DNA, the CDR3 is TGTGCCAGCAGCCCGGGGGGACAGCTGATCTATAGCAATCAGCCCCAGCATTTT. This codes for CASSPGGQLIYSNQPQHF.

This clonotype was recorded once. This chain links TRBV10-3 with TRBJ2-4, with 9 nucleotides matching TRBD1. CDR3 size: 14 residues. Germline values: CDR1 ENHRY, CDR2 SYGVKD. Unmatched junction bases numbered 12, after V lost 10 bases and J lost 8 bases. DNA for the CDR3: TGTGCCAGCAGGCACAGGGGGCCGGGCGACATTCAGTACTTC. This translates into CASRHRGPGDIQYF.

This clonotype was seen ten or more times. The genes are TRBV6-1 and TRBJ1-2; D gene ambiguous. CDR3 size: 14 residues. Germline lookup yields CDR1 MNHNS and CDR2 SASEGT. V gave up 7 bases and J gave up 2 bases, with 14 bases separating them. The CDR3 coding sequence is TGTGCCAGCACCGGCTCGACACCCAACTATGGCTACACCTTC. Protein product: CASTGSTPNYGYTF.

This clonotype was observed a handful of times. V and J are TRBV27 and TRBJ1-2, with a tentative D call TRBD1 (5 bases). With 8 bases removed from V and 4 bases from J, the gap between germline ends came to 11 bases. Germline V gene sequence: CDR1 MNHEY, CDR2 SMNVEV (reference sequence). This CDR3 region has 12 residues. CDR3 in amino acids: CASGGRVYGYTF. CDR3 coding DNA: TGTGCCAGCGGTGGCAGGGTCTATGGCTACACCTTC.

In its sample, this clonotype was seen many times. V and J are TRBV7-2 and TRBJ2-1; D unresolved. The germline gives CDR1 SGHTA, CDR2 FQGNSA. The CDR3 covers 13 residues. V was shortened by 6 bases and J by 9 bases, with 15 bases between the two germline ends. CDR3 residues: CASSKVAIAEQFF. The CDR3 region has the DNA TGTGCCAGCAGTAAGGTTGCTATCGCTGAGCAGTTCTTC.

This clonotype has ten or more counts. The gene calls are TRBV7-3 and TRBJ2-6; the D is unclear. Trimming shortened V by 5 bases and J by 4 bases, and 6 bases separated the two germline ends. The CDR3 runs to 13 residues. CDR1 and CDR2 (germline): SGHTA, FQGTGA. In nucleotides, the CDR3 is TGTGCCAGCAGCCCGCCCGGGGCCAACGTCCTGACTTTC. Protein product: CASSPPGANVLTF.